These 20 T cell receptor beta chains were sequenced from one sample in a study of CD8 T cells in Susac syndrome. Reverse transcription of about 0.5 to 1 ug RNA used random hexamers. Using its own MiXCR run on the immunoSEQ multiplex PCR reads, TCRdb lists one record per CDR3 protein. The table lists fewer than 200,000 distinct CDR3 sequences, roughly 95% of them singletons. The specimen was CD8+ T cells from PBMCs. The receptor source for this set is a human donor with multiple sclerosis.

V gene TRBV27 combines with J gene TRBJ1-4; possibly TRBD1 for D (5 bases). V lost 6 bases to trimming and J lost 4 bases, with 12 bases between them. The CDR3 runs to 14 residues. In germline, CDR1 is MNHEY, CDR2 SMNVEV (reference sequence). CDR3 sequence reads: CASRTGTYNEKLFF. As DNA, the CDR3 is TGTGCCAGCAGGACCGGGACCTATAATGAAAAACTGTTTTTT.

This chain connects TRBV9 to TRBJ2-1; 14 nucleotides agree with TRBD2. V was pared by 0 bases and J by 7 bases, with 6 bases of the junction left unmatched. The CDR3 loop spans 17 amino acids. Germline V CDR1 and CDR2: SGDLS, YYNGEE. CDR3 bases: TGTGCCAGCAGCGTAGGACTAGCGGGAGGGATTCGGAATGAGCAGTTCTTC. It codes for CASSVGLAGGIRNEQFF.

V gene TRBV6-2 or TRBV6-3 combines with J gene TRBJ1-2; TRBD1 matches 9 bases. Germline V gives CDR1 MNHEY, CDR2 SVGEGT. This CDR3 region has 14 residues. V lost 2 bases and J lost 13; bases outside the gene matches: 11. CDR3 coding DNA: TGTGCCAGCAGTTACCCCGGGACAGGGTCATTCTGCACCTTC. This encodes CASSYPGTGSFCTF.

This chain connects TRBV9 to TRBJ2-1; 13 bases match TRBD2. From germline, CDR1 is SGDLS and CDR2 YYNGEE. The CDR3 covers 16 residues. Germline trimming cut 3 bases from V and 2 bases from J; bases unmatched to any gene: 2. The CDR3 coding sequence is TGTGCCAGCAGCGCCGGGACTAGCGGGACCTACAATGAGCAGTTCTTC. This codes for CASSAGTSGTYNEQFF.

The rearrangement links TRBV28 to TRBJ2-4; possibly TRBD1 for D (5 bases). The CDR3 loop spans 14 amino acids. Trimming pared 7 bases from V and 1 base from J, leaving 11 bases between. The germline V gene has CDR1 MDHEN and CDR2 SYDVKM. The CDR3 DNA sequence: TGTGCCAGCAAAGACCAGGGTGCCAAAAACATTCAGTACTTC. Translating gives CASKDQGAKNIQYF.

The V gene is TRBV6-5, the J gene TRBJ1-5; D may be TRBD1 (6 bases). CDR1 and CDR2 from the germline V gene are MNHEY and SVGAGI. The V end was cut by 0 bases, the J end by 4 bases, with 10 bases between. The CDR3 covers 15 residues. CDR3 region: CASSYSRGANQPQHF. CDR3 DNA sequence: TGTGCCAGCAGTTACTCGCGGGGGGCGAATCAGCCCCAGCATTTT.

The rearrangement links TRBV11-2 to TRBJ2-7; D ambiguous. CDR3 length: 12 amino acids. The germline CDR1 and CDR2 sequences are SGHAT and FQNNGV. Trimming left V 2 bases short and J 3 bases short, with 5 bases between. CDR3 region: CASSLIHYEQYF. For the CDR3, the DNA is TGTGCCAGCAGCTTAATTCACTACGAGCAGTACTTC.

The genes are TRBV7-9 and TRBJ2-3; the D gene is possibly TRBD1 (6 bases). V lost 3 bases to trimming and J lost 12 bases, with 16 bases between them. Germline-derived CDR1 and CDR2 are SEHNR and FQNEAQ (reference sequence). This CDR3 is built from 13 residues. CDR3 nucleotide sequence: TGTGCCAGCAGCTTCAACCCAGGGGCATCACAGTATTTT. Its translation: CASSFNPGASQYF.

The rearrangement joins TRBV5-1 to TRBJ2-7; 9 positions match TRBD2. This CDR3 contains 14 residues. Losses at the gene ends were 4 bases for V and 4 bases for J; bases not matched to a gene: 6. Germline CDR1 is SGHRS and CDR2 is YFSETQ. In DNA form, the CDR3 reads TGCGCCAGCAGCCCCAGCGGGGGGAAATACGAGCAGTACTTC. Its protein product is CASSPSGGKYEQYF.

This chain links TRBV9 with TRBJ2-2; D not resolved. Germline values: CDR1 SGDLS, CDR2 YYNGEE. The germline V and J ends were trimmed by 0 bases and 8 bases, with 8 bases remaining between them. CDR3 length: 13 residues. Here the CDR3 DNA reads TGTGCCAGCAGCGTAGTTGAATGGGGGGAGCTGTTTTTT. Protein sequence: CASSVVEWGELFF. The full variable domain, its missing parts supplied by reference TRBV9 and TRBJ2-2, is DSGVTQTPKHLITATGQRVTLRCSPRSGDLSVYWYQQSLDQGLQFLIQYYNGEERAKGNILERFSAQQFPDLHSELNLSSLELGDSALYFCASSVVEWGELFFGEGSRLTVL.

In its sample, this clonotype was seen once. This sequence joins TRBV19 and TRBJ1-2; D unclear. Germline loops: CDR1 LNHDA, CDR2 SQIVND (reference sequence). This CDR3 has 14 amino acids. Trimming removed 6 bases at V and 3 bases at J, with 14 bases between. The CDR3: CASSPHPRDYGYTF. The CDR3 DNA follows: TGTGCCAGTAGCCCTCATCCCCGGGACTATGGCTACACCTTC.

This chain's CDR3 is CAWSVAGANVLTF. Written as DNA, the CDR3 is TGTGCCTGGAGTGTTGCTGGGGCCAACGTCCTGACTTTC. The chain carries TRBV30 and TRBJ2-6; D ambiguous. CDR3 length: 13 residues. Trimming pared 0 bases from V and 2 bases from J, leaving 2 bases between. Germline loops: CDR1 GTSNPN, CDR2 SVGIG (reference sequence).

The genes are TRBV10-3 and TRBJ2-1; 9 bases match TRBD2. From germline, CDR1 is ENHRY and CDR2 SYGVKD. The CDR3 extends over 15 amino acids. The ends lost 1 base at V and 8 bases at J; junction bases unmatched: 6. The CDR3 sequence: CAISELSGGIDEQFF. CDR3 bases: TGTGCCATCAGTGAGTTAAGCGGGGGGATCGATGAGCAGTTCTTC.

The chain couples TRBV3-1 to TRBJ2-7; perhaps D is TRBD1 or TRBD2 (5 bases each). CDR1 is LGHDT and CDR2 is YNNKEL in the germline V gene (reference sequence). V shed 0 bases and J shed 0 bases, with 9 bases lying between them. CDR3 length: 15 amino acids. Written as DNA, the CDR3 is TGTGCCAGCAGCCAAGATGGGACGGACTCCTACGAGCAGTACTTC. Its translation: CASSQDGTDSYEQYF.

The DNA of the CDR3 is TGTGCCAGCAGCCGAGCCACAGGGGGCTATTCACCCCTCCACTTT. Its protein is CASSRATGGYSPLHF. The V gene is TRBV5-6, the J gene TRBJ1-6, with 9 bases aligning to TRBD1. Germline V gene sequence: CDR1 SGHDT, CDR2 YYEEEE. J lost 8 bases, V lost 4 bases, and 7 bases had no gene match. The CDR3 sequence is 15 residues long. The full variable domain, rest sourced from reference TRBV5-6 and TRBJ1-6, is DAGVTQSPTHLIKTRGQQVTLRCSPKSGHDTVSWYQQALGQGPQFIFQYYEEEERQRGNFPDRFSGHQFPNYSSELNVNALLLGDSALYLCASSRATGGYSPLHFGNGTRLTVT.

The chain links TRBV18 to TRBJ2-5; 8 bases are a match to TRBD2. Looked up from germline, CDR1 is KGHSH and CDR2 is LQKENI. The V and J ends lost 3 bases and 5 bases, in that order; junction bases with no gene match: 11. The CDR3 sequence is 16 residues long. CDR3 DNA sequence: TGTGCCAGCTCACCTATAGCCGGGACTAGGGACGAGACCCAGTACTTC. Its protein product is CASSPIAGTRDETQYF.

The V and J genes are TRBV7-9 and TRBJ2-7; 11 bases are shared with TRBD2. This CDR3 region has 16 residues. Unmatched junction bases numbered 10, after V lost 5 bases and J lost 4 bases. CDR1 SEHNR and CDR2 FQNEAQ come from the germline V gene (reference sequence). The CDR3 coding sequence is TGTGCCAGCAGCCCAGGGGCGTCTAGCGGGAGGTACGAGCAGTACTTC. It encodes CASSPGASSGRYEQYF. Full variable domain (missing parts from reference TRBV7-9 and TRBJ2-7): DTGVSQNPRHKITKRGQNVTFRCDPISEHNRLYWYRQTLGQGPEFLTYFQNEAQLEKSRLLSDRFSAERPKGSFSTLEIQRTEQGDSAMYLCASSPGASSGRYEQYFGPGTRLTVT.

The chain recombines TRBV29-1 with TRBJ2-7; D ambiguous. The V gene lost 4 bases and the J gene lost 1 base, with 8 bases spanning the gap. This CDR3 spans 12 amino acids. The germline gives CDR1 SQVTM, CDR2 ANQGSEA. The CDR3 loop is CSVVTVSYEQYF. The CDR3 DNA follows: TGCAGCGTTGTAACGGTGTCCTACGAGCAGTACTTC.

The chain recombines TRBV29-1 with TRBJ2-5; D call uncertain. There are 15 residues in the CDR3. Looked up from germline, CDR1 is SQVTM and CDR2 is ANQGSEA. Between the trimmed V and J ends, which lost 6 bases and 4 bases, there was a span of 21 bases. The DNA for the CDR3 is TGCAGCGTCTTAGGTGCGCAGGCGGTCCCAGAGACCCAGTACTTC. Its translation is CSVLGAQAVPETQYF.

The chain has TRBV15 and TRBJ1-2; D unclear. The CDR3 loop spans 16 amino acids. Per germline, CDR1 LNHNV and CDR2 YYDKDF (reference sequence). The V end was cut by 6 bases, the J end by 0 bases, with 17 bases between. In DNA form, the CDR3 reads TGTGCCACCAGTGGCGTATGGGGAGAGTCTAACTATGGCTACACCTTC. Protein: CATSGVWGESNYGYTF.